This is a list of T cell receptor beta chains from one sample in a study of T cells in Graves' hyperthyroidism and ophthalmopathy. TCRdb independently ran MiXCR on the multiplex PCR reads; one entry per CDR3 protein. Altogether fewer than 700,000 distinct CDR3 sequences are present, 17% being singletons, with the ten largest covering about 16%. What was sequenced was blood. The receptor set was obtained from a woman between 18 and 29 years old with Graves' ophthalmopathy. Both conserved end residues are part of each CDR3. Each record gives: clone size, V gene, J gene, D gene, CDR3 DNA, CDR3 protein. D genes are given only for firm matches. Not every row has a clone size; where given, it reads once, few, many or a size class.

many,TRBV20-1,TRBJ1-5,TRBD1,TGCAGTGCCCCGGGACAGGACAATCAGCCCCAGCATTTT,CSAPGQDNQPQHF
NA,TRBV20-1,TRBJ2-1,NA,TGCAGTGTGGACGGGGAAGGATTTTTCAATGAGCAGTTCTTC,CSVDGEGFFNEQFF
many,TRBV12-3/TRBV12-4,TRBJ2-5,NA,TGTGCCAGCAGTCCGGGGGGCGCCCAAGAGACCCAGTACTTC,CASSPGGAQETQYF
many,TRBV28,TRBJ2-3,NA,TGTGCCAGCAGTCCTCCGCCCCCTAGAGATACGCAGTATTTT,CASSPPPPRDTQYF
NA,TRBV29-1,TRBJ2-1,NA,TGCAGCGTTGAGAGCAGGACGGAACGGAGTAATCTATTTTACAATGAGCAGTTCTTC,CSVESRTERSNLFYNEQFF
few,TRBV20-1,TRBJ2-3,NA,TGCAGTGCTAGAGTGGTTCGGACCACTAGCACAGATACGCAGTATTTT,CSARVVRTTSTDTQYF
NA,TRBV15,TRBJ2-1,TRBD2,TGTGCCACCAGCAGAGATTATGAGCGGGAGAAGAATGAGCAGTTCTTC,CATSRDYEREKNEQFF
many,TRBV18,TRBJ2-7,NA,TGTGCCAGCTCACCCTCGGGCAGACCCTCCTACGAGCAGTACTTC,CASSPSGRPSYEQYF
many,TRBV30,TRBJ2-1,TRBD1,TGTGCCTGGAGAAGGTCGGACAGGGGATGGGATGAGCAGTTCTTC,CAWRRSDRGWDEQFF
NA,TRBV28,TRBJ1-4,NA,TGTGCCAGCACTCCGGGGGGGAATGAAAAACTGTTTTTT,CASTPGGNEKLFF
many,TRBV28,TRBJ2-7,NA,TGTGCCAGCAGTTTGGAAAACTCCTACGAGCAGTACTTC,CASSLENSYEQYF
many,TRBV20-1,TRBJ2-1,TRBD2,TGCAGTGTTCTAGCGGGGTGGGAAAGCTCCTACAATGAGCAGTTCTTC,CSVLAGWESSYNEQFF
many,TRBV13,TRBJ2-3,NA,TGTGCCAGCAGCGTAAGATGGACAGTGTTCACAGATACGCAGTATTTT,CASSVRWTVFTDTQYF
many,TRBV19,TRBJ1-5,TRBD1,TGTGCCAGTAGTATACCCTCTGGGGCAGGGGGCTTGAATCAGCCCCAGCATTTT,CASSIPSGAGGLNQPQHF
few,TRBV5-1,TRBJ2-7,NA,TGCGCCAGCAGCTTGGCGCGGGTAACCGAGCAGTACTTC,CASSLARVTEQYF
NA,TRBV13,TRBJ2-3,TRBD2,TGTGCCAGCAGCTTAGGATTTAGCGGGGGGACAGATACGCAGTATTTT,CASSLGFSGGTDTQYF
many,TRBV28,TRBJ2-1,NA,TGTGCCAGCAGTTTGGGCAGTACCATTTACAATGAGCAGTTCTTC,CASSLGSTIYNEQFF
few,TRBV9,TRBJ2-7,TRBD1,TGTGCCAGCAGCCCCAGAGGACAGGCCTACGAGCAGTACTTC,CASSPRGQAYEQYF
many,TRBV12-3/TRBV12-4,TRBJ2-1,TRBD2,TGTGCCAGCAGTTTTTGGCGGGGGGGCTGGGAGCAGTTCTTC,CASSFWRGGWEQFF
few,TRBV5-4,TRBJ2-1,TRBD2,TGTGCCAGCAGCTTGTGGAGCGGGGGAAGTTTGGATGAGCAGTTCTTC,CASSLWSGGSLDEQFF
NA,TRBV27,TRBJ1-2,NA,TGTGCCAGCAGCATCCTCCCCCAGGGAACGTCGGGCTACACCTTC,CASSILPQGTSGYTF
many,TRBV12-3/TRBV12-4,TRBJ1-2,TRBD1,TGTGCCAGCAGTCTACACCGGGACAGGGAGGGTTATGGCTACACCTTC,CASSLHRDREGYGYTF
many,TRBV24-1,TRBJ1-5,NA,TGTGCCACCAGTGATCGGACTGAGGGAGAAGGTAGTCAGCCCCAGCATTTT,CATSDRTEGEGSQPQHF
many,TRBV11-2,TRBJ2-1,NA,TGTGCCAGCAGCTCTTCCTCACACGAGCAGTTCTTC,CASSSSSHEQFF